These 17 T cell receptor beta chains originate from one sample sequenced in a study of early T cells in non-severe SARS-CoV-2 infection. TCRdb reanalysed the 5' RACE reads using MiXCR and keeps one entry per CDR3 protein. The sample includes approximately 20,000 distinct CDR3 sequences, around 4.2% of them seen just once. Sequencing was done on a sample of whole blood. These receptors originate from an adult who was a healthcare worker with PCR-confirmed SARS-CoV-2 infection or an uninfected control (not recorded which).

This clonotype came up many times. The chain is built from TRBV4-1 and TRBJ2-5, with a weak D call TRBD1 (5 bases). The CDR3 covers 16 residues. Germline V gene data show CDR1 as MGHRA and CDR2 as YSYEKL. V was clipped by 0 bases and J by 5 bases, with 16 bases between them. The chain's CDR3 is CASSQDLNRRAETQYF. The CDR3, as DNA: TGCGCCAGCAGCCAAGATCTTAACCGCAGGGCGGAGACCCAGTACTTC.

This clonotype was seen many times. The chain joins TRBV29-1 to TRBJ1-5; 8 bases are a match to TRBD1. The V gene's germline CDR1 is SQVTM and CDR2 ANQGSEA. This CDR3 has 14 residues. With 4 bases clipped from V and 5 bases from J, the junction kept 7 bases outside the gene matches. This chain's CDR3 is CSVGTGSRDQPQHF. DNA of the CDR3: TGCAGCGTTGGGACAGGGTCGAGGGATCAGCCCCAGCATTTT.

This clonotype came up many times. The chain joins TRBV20-1 to TRBJ1-6, with D tentatively TRBD1 (5 bases). V lost 6 bases to trimming and J lost 10 bases, with 16 bases between them. The germline gives CDR1 DFQATT, CDR2 SNEGSKA (reference sequence). This CDR3 is 13 amino acids long. The CDR3 sequence is CSAPDTSNSPLHF. DNA for the CDR3: TGCAGTGCCCCGGACACCTCTAACTCACCCCTCCACTTT.

This clonotype is categorized as medium-sized. V gene TRBV29-1 combines with J gene TRBJ1-1; the D gene is possibly TRBD1 (5 bases). The CDR3 sequence is 13 residues long. Deletions cut 4 bases from V and 4 bases from J, with 13 bases between. The V gene's germline CDR1 is SQVTM and CDR2 ANQGSEA. The CDR3 here is CSVVIGQGTEAFF. The DNA of the CDR3 is TGCAGCGTTGTAATAGGCCAGGGCACTGAAGCTTTCTTT.

This chain joins TRBV20-1 and TRBJ1-1; the D gene is possibly TRBD1 (6 bases). Germline values: CDR1 DFQATT, CDR2 SNEGSKA (reference sequence). The CDR3 is 16 residues long. V lost 2 bases to trimming and J lost 1 base, with 17 bases between them. The chain's CDR3 is CSARFSLDSWNTEAFF. Written as DNA, the CDR3 is TGCAGTGCTAGATTCTCCCTGGACAGTTGGAACACTGAAGCTTTCTTT.

This clonotype was counted many times. V usage is TRBV12-3 or TRBV12-4 and J usage is TRBJ1-3, with unresolved D. The ends were cut back, 5 bases at V and 0 bases at J, with 14 bases in the middle. The CDR3 has 16 residues. In nucleotides, the CDR3 is TGTGCCAGCAGTCCCACCGGGCGGATCTCTGGAAACACCATATATTTT. It specifies CASSPTGRISGNTIYF.

This clonotype was observed a few times. The chain combines TRBV27 with TRBJ2-2; D is unresolved. Germline assignment: CDR1 MNHEY and CDR2 SMNVEV (reference sequence). The CDR3 extends over 15 amino acids. V was clipped by 3 bases and J by 5 bases, with 13 bases between them. CDR3 sequence: CASSFTPTRTGELFF. CDR3 bases: TGTGCCAGCAGTTTCACACCCACGAGGACCGGGGAGCTGTTTTTT.

This clonotype was counted ten times or more. The chain has TRBV6-6 and TRBJ2-1; either TRBD1 or TRBD2 may supply D (5 bases each). Trimming took 6 bases from V and 8 from J, leaving 20 bases between them. The CDR3 sequence is 15 residues long. The germline CDR1 and CDR2 sequences are MNHNY and SVGAGI (reference sequence). CDR3 sequence reads: CASSSGTGVGYEQFF. Written as DNA, the CDR3 is TGTGCCAGCAGCTCCGGGACCGGAGTCGGCTATGAGCAGTTCTTC.

This clonotype appeared a few times. The chain has TRBV20-1 and TRBJ2-2; D gene uncertain. The CDR3 is 13 amino acids. From germline, CDR1 is DFQATT and CDR2 SNEGSKA (reference sequence). Trimming cost V 5 bases and J 4 bases, with 11 bases left between them. The CDR3 here is CSAYNSRTGELFF. CDR3 nucleotides: TGCAGTGCTTACAACAGCCGCACCGGGGAGCTGTTTTTT.

The sample holds many counts of this clonotype. The rearrangement uses TRBV29-1 and TRBJ1-1; D gene ambiguous. Germline assignment: CDR1 SQVTM and CDR2 ANQGSEA. The CDR3 consists of 12 residues. V was pared by 7 bases and J by 1 base, with 10 bases between. The CDR3 DNA follows: TGCAGCGCAATCAGAAGGAACACTGAAGCTTTCTTT. Its protein product is CSAIRRNTEAFF.

This clonotype was counted a few times. The CDR3 sequence is CASAAGPQAYEQYF. CDR3 sequence (DNA): TGTGCCAGCGCCGCCGGACCCCAGGCGTACGAGCAGTACTTC. The chain recombines TRBV5-4 with TRBJ2-7; D uncertain. The V gene lost 7 bases and the J gene lost 4 bases, with 18 bases spanning the gap. Germline CDR1 and CDR2: SGHNT and YYREEE (reference sequence). The CDR3 length is 14 residues.

This clonotype rates as medium-sized. The chain has TRBV4-2 and TRBJ2-3, with D possibly matching TRBD2 (6 bases). CDR1 is LGHNA and CDR2 is YNFKEQ in the germline V gene. The ends were cut back, 3 bases at V and 2 bases at J, with 9 bases in the middle. The CDR3 consists of 14 residues. The CDR3 spells CASSQGLATDTQYF. The CDR3 bases are TGTGCCAGCAGCCAGGGACTGGCCACAGATACGCAGTATTTT.

This clonotype came up many times. V is TRBV7-6 and J is TRBJ1-2; D gene ambiguous. The CDR3 has 13 residues. The germline V and J ends were trimmed by 6 bases and 2 bases, with 10 bases remaining between them. Germline V gene data show CDR1 as SGHVS and CDR2 as FNYEAQ. CDR3 sequence: CASSTDENYGYTF. The CDR3 coding sequence is TGTGCCAGCAGTACTGATGAAAACTATGGCTACACCTTC.

Sample share makes this clonotype medium-sized (0.01 to 0.1%). CDR3 bases: TGCAGTGCTAGGTCCTCAACAGGGGGGTACAATGAGCAGTTCTTC. Encoded protein: CSARSSTGGYNEQFF. This sequence joins TRBV20-1 and TRBJ2-1; 8 nucleotides agree with TRBD1. Germline V gene data show CDR1 as DFQATT and CDR2 as SNEGSKA (reference sequence). With V trimmed by 3 bases and J by 4 bases, 8 bases remained unmatched. The CDR3 is 15 amino acids.

In its sample, this clonotype was seen many times. The CDR3 protein is CASSLVTSGGYEQYF. Here the CDR3 DNA reads TGTGCCAGCAGCTTAGTGACTAGCGGGGGCTACGAGCAGTACTTC. The chain links TRBV7-2 to TRBJ2-7, with 12 positions matching TRBD2. The junction had 1 base not matched to a gene; V was cut back by 1 base and J by 3 bases. The V gene's germline CDR1 is SGHTA and CDR2 FQGNSA. There are 15 residues in the CDR3. Together with reference TRBV7-2 and TRBJ2-7, the CDR3 gives the full variable domain: GAGVSQSPSNKVTEKGKDVELRCDPISGHTALYWYRQSLGQGLEFLIYFQGNSAPDKSGLPSDRFSAERTGGSVSTLTIQRTQQEDSAVYLCASSLVTSGGYEQYFGPGTRLTVT.

This clonotype was found many times. This chain joins TRBV7-6 and TRBJ1-1, with TRBD1 matching over 9 bases. Germline lookup yields CDR1 SGHVS and CDR2 FNYEAQ. The CDR3 spans 16 residues. V was clipped by 5 bases and J by 0 bases; unmatched bases: 7. CDR3 amino acids: CASSTETGGMNTEAFF. CDR3 sequence (DNA): TGTGCCAGCAGCACCGAAACAGGGGGCATGAACACTGAAGCTTTCTTT.

Many counts were recorded for this clonotype. The V call is TRBV4-2, the J call TRBJ2-3; 8 nucleotides match TRBD2. The germline V gene has CDR1 LGHNA and CDR2 YNFKEQ. V lost 1 base and J lost 3; bases outside the gene matches: 6. This CDR3 has 16 residues. CDR3 in DNA: TGTGCCAGCAGCCAAGGTAGCAGCGGGGGAACAGATACGCAGTATTTT. It codes for CASSQGSSGGTDTQYF.